The rows below give T cell receptor beta chains drawn from one sample of a study of blood T cell repertoires in COVID-19. Measured with immunoSEQ multiplex PCR; TCRdb has only the in-frame clones, and not every one. The sample shows over 120,000 clones, 80% to 90% of them seen only once. Sequencing was done on a sample of peripheral blood. These receptors all stem from a woman aged 50 to 65 with acute or convalescent COVID-19. CDR3s leave out the opening cysteine and the closing phenylalanine or tryptophan. The D gene is left open where the match is weak.

d_call,v_call,cdr3_aa
-,TRBV27,ASRISAGELF
TRBD2,TRBV5-8,ASSLESRLAGTGELF
-,TRBV6-5,ASSWGRGNTEAF
TRBD1,TRBV3-1/TRBV3-2,ASSQGDRVSQPQH
-,TRBV7-2,ASSEDYEQY
TRBD1,TRBV11-3,ASSRDRGLDNEQF
TRBD2,TRBV24-1,ATSGLAGDNEQF
TRBD1,TRBV10-3,ATSGQDGAGNTIY
TRBD1,TRBV29-1,SVIGQDGQPQH
-,TRBV19,ASSIGVGTDTQY
-,TRBV3-1/TRBV3-2,ASSQANGVEQY
-,TRBV3-1/TRBV3-2,ASRDQGEQY
TRBD2,TRBV25-1,ASSGYQGLAVNEQF
TRBD1,TRBV7-8,ASSVDRANTESF
-,TRBV3-1/TRBV3-2,ASSLNAGVFNEQY
-,TRBV18,ASSPLTRRTGMDSPLH
-,TRBV5-3,ARSLPDGVNQPQH
-,TRBV19,ASSITGTPPYGYT
TRBD2,TRBV27,ASSTSGRIGGETQY
-,TRBV29-1,SVEDQQATHMNTEAF
-,TRBV10-2,ASSESGHEMEEQY
-,TRBV20-1,SATETALLTDTQY
-,TRBV4-1,ASSQVATNEKLF
-,TRBV5-1,ASSLYQAYGYT
-,TRBV6-6,ASGERLGNQPQH
-,TRBV1,TSSQVAGVGTGELF
TRBD1,TRBV27,ASSLTGQGITEAF
-,TRBV21-1,ASSPARGETGELF
TRBD2,TRBV7-9,ASSLEGPSGTPYNEQF
-,TRBV25-1,ASSDTGWYNEQF
-,TRBV18,ASSPITGSHQGAF
-,TRBV5-6,ASRPGQLNTEAF
-,TRBV7-9,ASRSGDQPQH
-,TRBV30,AWSSWGLNQPQH
TRBD2,TRBV19,ASSRTSGSYNEQF
-,TRBV7-2,ASSQGVRRTYTGELF
TRBD1,TRBV5-6,ASSKGQGMNGYT
-,TRBV5-6,ASSLVAESSYNSPLH
TRBD1,TRBV13,ASSRQGRGTEAF